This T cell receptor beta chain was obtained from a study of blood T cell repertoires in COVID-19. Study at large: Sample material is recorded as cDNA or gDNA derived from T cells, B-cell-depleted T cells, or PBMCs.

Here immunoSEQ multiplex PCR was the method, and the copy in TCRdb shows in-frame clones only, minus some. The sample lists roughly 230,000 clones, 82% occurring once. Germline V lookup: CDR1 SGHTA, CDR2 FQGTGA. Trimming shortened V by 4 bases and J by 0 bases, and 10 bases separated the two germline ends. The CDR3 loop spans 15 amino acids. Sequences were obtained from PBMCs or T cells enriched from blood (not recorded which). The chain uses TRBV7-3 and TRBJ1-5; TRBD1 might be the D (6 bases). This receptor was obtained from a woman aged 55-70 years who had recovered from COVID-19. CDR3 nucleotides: TGTGCCAGCAGCTACGACAGGACTAGCAATCAGCCCCAGCATTTT. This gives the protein CASSYDRTSNQPQHF.